This is a list of T cell receptor beta chains from one sample in a study of OX40 agonist ivuxolimab in advanced cancers. Method: immunoSEQ multiplex PCR; TCRdb's copy keeps in-frame clones and lacks some. The table lists around 92,000 clones, 93% of them singletons. The sequencing here drew on CD4+ or CD8+ T cells sorted from blood, taken in a trial of the OX40 agonist ivuxolimab. The source is an adult with an advanced solid tumor such as melanoma, head and neck, liver or kidney cancer. Each CDR3 is given with its conserved first and last residue. Each record gives: J gene, clone size, D gene, V gene, CDR3 DNA, CDR3 protein. D genes are given only for firm matches. Clone size is not always given. Where it is, it says once, few, many or a class for expanded clones.

TRBJ2-2,.,.,TRBV4-2,TGTGCCAGCAGCCAAGAAGCGGGCACCGGGGAGCTGTTTTTT,CASSQEAGTGELFF
TRBJ1-6,.,TRBD1,TRBV6-8,TGTGCCAGACAGGGGGCCTCCTATAATTCACCCCTCCACTTT,CARQGASYNSPLHF
TRBJ2-5,.,.,TRBV18,TGTGCCAGCTCACCACCCGCAGAGACCCAGTACTTC,CASSPPAETQYF
TRBJ2-1,few,TRBD1,TRBV5-1,TGCGCCAGCAGCGTATCGACAGGGAATAATGAGCAGTTCTTC,CASSVSTGNNEQFF
TRBJ2-6,once,.,TRBV10-1,TGCGCCAGCAGTGAGTCGAGGGCCGTCCTGACTTTC,CASSESRAVLTF
TRBJ2-5,.,TRBD1,TRBV2,TGTGCCAGCAGTGATTCGGGACAGCAAGAGACCCAGTACTTC,CASSDSGQQETQYF
TRBJ1-6,.,.,TRBV10-3,TGTGCCATCACCCCGGGCAGGGATTCACCCCTCCACTTT,CAITPGRDSPLHF
TRBJ2-3,.,.,TRBV6-5,TGTGCCAGCAGTTACTCGATGTACGGATCAGATACGCAGTATTTT,CASSYSMYGSDTQYF
TRBJ1-1,once,.,TRBV19,TGTGCCAGTAGTGTGGCAGGGAAGGCCGTTAACACTGAAGCTTTCTTT,CASSVAGKAVNTEAFF
TRBJ2-3,.,.,TRBV14,TGTGCCAGCAGCCAAGGGAGCACAGATACGCAGTATTTT,CASSQGSTDTQYF
TRBJ1-3,.,.,TRBV15,TGTGCCACCAGCCCGAGCCGGGACATTGGAAACACCATATATTTT,CATSPSRDIGNTIYF
TRBJ2-7,.,.,TRBV27,TGTGCCAGCAGCCGTCACGGCTCCTACGAGCAGTACTTC,CASSRHGSYEQYF
TRBJ2-1,.,TRBD2,TRBV6-6,TGTGCCAGCAGTTACTGGACTAGTCGGGATGAGCAGTTCTTC,CASSYWTSRDEQFF
TRBJ1-2,.,TRBD1,TRBV6-5,TGTGCCAGCAGTAGACAGGGTGTTTATGGCTACACCTTC,CASSRQGVYGYTF
TRBJ2-1,once,.,TRBV6-5,TGTGCCAGCAGTTACCTGAGGGCCTACAATGAGCAGTTCTTC,CASSYLRAYNEQFF
TRBJ2-1,.,.,TRBV5-4,TGTGCCAGCCTCCCCGGGGGCGGGAGCACCTACAATGAGCAGTTCTTC,CASLPGGGSTYNEQFF
TRBJ1-5,.,.,TRBV6-5,TGTGCCAGCAGTTCGGGAGGTTATCATGGCCAGCCCCAGCATTTT,CASSSGGYHGQPQHF
TRBJ1-5,.,TRBD1,TRBV19,TGTGCCAGTAGTACGGGACAGGTGGGGTATCAGCCCCAGCATTTT,CASSTGQVGYQPQHF
TRBJ2-1,.,TRBD2,TRBV5-1,TGCGCCAGCAGCTTGAGACTAGCGGGAGGTAGGGAGCAGTTCTTC,CASSLRLAGGREQFF
TRBJ1-6,.,.,TRBV6-6,TGTGCCAGCAGTCACACAGGGCTTTCACCCCTCCACTTT,CASSHTGLSPLHF
TRBJ2-1,.,.,TRBV12-1,TGTGCCAGCAGCCTAAAGCGGGGGGCCAATGAGCAGTTCTTC,CASSLKRGANEQFF
TRBJ1-6,.,.,TRBV12-5,TGTGCTAGTGCCAAACAGGGTGGCTCACCCCTCCACTTT,CASAKQGGSPLHF
TRBJ2-3,.,TRBD2,TRBV6-5,TGTGCCAGCACCCTCCGGACTAGCAATACGCAGTATTTT,CASTLRTSNTQYF
TRBJ1-6,once,.,TRBV28,TGTGCCAGCAGTTTTAGCGGGGTGGGGAATTCACCCCTCCACTTT,CASSFSGVGNSPLHF
TRBJ1-5,.,TRBD1,TRBV2,TGTGCCAGCACCGAACAGGGGATAAGCAATCAGCCCCAGCATTTT,CASTEQGISNQPQHF
TRBJ2-5,.,.,TRBV2,TGTGCCAGCAGGGAAGAGACCCAGTACTTC,CASREETQYF
TRBJ2-3,once,.,TRBV30,TGTGCCTGGAGTGTACTAAGGGGTGATACGCAGTATTTT,CAWSVLRGDTQYF
TRBJ1-2,.,.,TRBV19,TGTGCCAGTAGTCCGACCGGTTATGGCTACACCTTC,CASSPTGYGYTF
TRBJ2-1,few,.,TRBV23-1,TGCGCCAGCAGTCAATCGGCACTCCCGCGGGACAATGAGCAGTTCTTC,CASSQSALPRDNEQFF
TRBJ1-1,.,.,TRBV15,TGTGCCACCAGCGTCCGGGACACAGACACTGAAGCTTTCTTT,CATSVRDTDTEAFF
TRBJ1-2,.,.,TRBV5-6,TGTGCCAGCACACGGAGGGGGACTAACTATGGCTACACCTTC,CASTRRGTNYGYTF
TRBJ1-2,.,TRBD1,TRBV29-1,TGCAGCGTTGGTGGGACAGGCTATGGCTACACCTTC,CSVGGTGYGYTF
TRBJ2-3,once,TRBD1,TRBV2,TGTGCCAGCAGTGGTAGCATCTTGGACAGGGGGCTGCGAGATACGCAGTATTTT,CASSGSILDRGLRDTQYF